Included here is one T cell receptor beta chain sequence, with context. What it binds is not known. The data were taken from a study of vaccination and CD4 T cells after COVID-19. Germline CDR1 and CDR2: SGHNT and YYREEE (reference sequence). Trimming took 4 bases from V and 3 from J, leaving 17 bases between them. The CDR3 length is 15 residues. The Oncomine TCR Beta short-read assay generated sequence data from the DNA of cultured CD4+ T cells. TCRdb processed the PCR reads anew with MiXCR; each CDR3 protein has one entry. The sample records several thousand distinct CDR3 sequences, 25% to 30% being singletons. Regarding treatment: roughly 10-day PBMC culture with coronavirus spike peptide pools or control peptides (ViraFEST assay). One should note that the unexposed donor's CD4+ T cells were collected before the COVID-19 pandemic (2011-2018).

The source material was CD4+ T cells from blood, cultured in vitro. V gene TRBV5-4 combines with J gene TRBJ2-7; tentatively, D is TRBD1 (6 bases). The clonotype comes from a human donor in good health. The CDR3 is CASSPGTYDIYEQYF. For the CDR3, the DNA is TGTGCCAGCAGCCCCGGGACATACGATATCTACGAGCAGTACTTC.